This T cell receptor beta chain was captured by sequencing in a study of a mutant IDH1 vaccine in newly diagnosed glioma. Per germline, CDR1 KGHSH and CDR2 LQKENI. The CDR3 totals 15 residues. V shed 0 bases and J shed 3 bases, with 12 bases lying between them. Time point indicated: baseline, week 1 (first vaccination visit). Treatment denoted: pre-vaccination baseline after standard-of-care therapy. Newly diagnosed WHO grade 3 or 4 IDH1-mutant, ATRX-lost astrocytomas were identified in the donors. The repertoire was sequenced with immunoSEQ multiplex PCR; TCRdb's copy has only in-frame clones and lacks some. Of about 92,000 clones listed, roughly 85% are singletons.

This clonotype originated in a woman in her fifties or sixties with glioma. This chain uses TRBV18 with TRBJ2-7; no definite D call. Sequences were derived from PBMCs, sampled from a glioma patient treated with radiotherapy, temozolomide or both. The CDR3 here is CASSPPRQLGYEQYF. CDR3 DNA: TGTGCCAGCTCACCACCGAGGCAGTTGGGCTACGAGCAGTACTTC.